This T cell receptor beta chain was captured in a study of T cell responses to AZD1222 COVID-19 vaccine (dated by TCRdb to about 2021). Some background on the complete study: A total of 233 trial participants underwent TCR sequencing, of whom approximately 200 had received two doses of AZD1222 and approximately 26 had received two doses of the MenACWY control vaccine. Trial participants were enrolled by age into subgroups of 18-55, 56-69 and 70-plus years, and around 150, 28 and 57 TCR-sequenced participants, respectively, were included in these subgroups.

Broad study findings and their caveats: Conclusions about previously exposed vaccinees were limited because only six or seven AZD1222 recipients were SARS-CoV-2 seropositive at baseline. The 56-69-year group was small, and its depth increase did not reach significance, likely because of low power. Most participants were white British and females outnumbered males, and the authors suggested that clonal diversity may have been underestimated. No day 14 peak-response samples were available, so repertoires were characterized only after the peak T cell response. After two AZD1222 doses, both the breadth and the depth of spike-specific TCRs were significantly higher than at day 0 and than in MenACWY recipients. The whole spike protein was spanned by vaccine-associated CD4 TCRs, and dominant responses were seen in regions 160-218 and 743-854. Reportedly, close to half of the unique spike-specific TCRs recognized epitopes lying outside the regions that are mutated in the B.1.351 and B.1.1.7 variants.

On this clone: The antigen it binds to is not known. No quality values exist for individual bases; no much larger clone is one base distant.

The CDR3 regions of human TCRbeta chains were subjected to immunosequencing. The original methods were these. Repertoire TCRs were matched against a reference library of SARS-CoV-2-specific TCRs generated with the MIRA antigen-specificity platform. Breadth meant the fraction of unique TCRs that were SARS-CoV-2-associated, whereas depth meant the fraction of total T cells that were SARS-CoV-2-associated. Each spike-specific TCR was assigned to its reactive spike region and to a CD4 or CD8 class using the MIRA data. Log10-transformed breadth and depth values were compared by one-way ANOVA with Sidak's multiple comparisons tests. TCRdb took over this immuneACCESS table, retaining in-frame rearrangements with V and J assigned. Such tables are incomplete; in checked studies, under half of the missing clones stem from an unresolved V gene, and the remainder is unexplained. The DNA gave D and trimming, while V, J and clone size come from that table. Here the sample has fewer than 100,000 clones; 88% occur a single time. The top ten clonotypes cover about 16% of the sample.

Explained via the paper, the time point label denotes: about 28 days (+/-7) after the second vaccine dose. Because spike-specific TCR depth and breadth did not differ between the two schedules, AZD1222 recipients who got a second dose at roughly 4 weeks were pooled with those who got a second dose at roughly 12 weeks. Samples from vaccinated people were obtained from the UK trials COV001 and COV002, which included a single-blind randomized controlled phase 2/3 trial of AZD1222 (ChAdOx1 nCoV-19) in healthy adults. For TCRbeta chain sequencing, PBMC samples from trial participants were taken at day 0 and at day 28 after the second dose. The TCR sequence derives from an adult who received the AZD1222 COVID-19 vaccine. The starting material was peripheral blood, obtained 28 days after the second AZD1222 dose.

DNA sequence: TGTGCCATCAGCAACTCCGCAGAGCGCAAAAACATTCAGTACTTC. Its protein product is CAISNSAERKNIQYF. The receptor chain draws on TRBV10-3 and TRBJ2-4; too little of a D gene remains to name it. There are 15 amino acids in the CDR3, from cysteine to phenylalanine inclusive. Just CDR3 DNA is preserved here, 45 bases in frame from base 1. The junction shows trimming of 6 bases on V and 3 bases on J, plus 15 bases between the germline ends. Sequences ENHRY (CDR1) and SYGVKD (CDR2) are obtained from the germline V gene.